This TCR beta chain derives from a study of blood T cell repertoires in COVID-19. Study at large: Some COVID-19 samples were acute and others convalescent; all came from the United States, Italy and Spain. The analysed material was cDNA or gDNA that came from T cells, B-cell-depleted T cells, or PBMCs.

In the original analysis: Amplification of reference gene primers was used by the study to estimate nucleated cell counts. Method: immunoSEQ multiplex PCR; TCRdb's copy keeps in-frame clones and lacks some. V, J and clone size are taken as reported in that table, and D and trimming were inferred from the DNA itself. Of more than 200,000 clones in the sample, around four fifths were seen once. A Seattle source enrolled patients during active infection and followed them longitudinally. V lost 3 bases and J 9 bases, leaving 13 bases between the germline ends. Germline V lookup: CDR1 SGHRS, CDR2 YFSETQ. The CDR3 contains 14 residues.

The V and J genes are TRBV5-1 and TRBJ1-6; perhaps TRBD1 as D (5 bases). This clonotype was obtained from a woman of 80 years or more with COVID-19, enrolled during active disease. The sequenced sample consisted of peripheral blood. The CDR3 region has the DNA TGCGCCAGCAGCTCGGGGGAACTGAGTTCACCCCTCCACTTT. Protein product: CASSSGELSSPLHF.